This entry describes one TCR beta chain. Each CDR3 protein is one row after TCRdb ran MiXCR on the 5' RACE reads. The sample holds about 310,000 distinct CDR3 sequences; about 20% are singletons and the top ten take 3.5% to 4.5%. Trimming cost V 0 bases and J 2 bases, with 6 bases left between them. Germline loops: CDR1 SGDLS, CDR2 YYNGEE. The CDR3 sequence is 13 residues long. The data are from a study of CD8 T cells in ankylosing spondylitis. Sequencing input: blood, either unsorted or a sorted T cell fraction (not recorded which). The clonotype comes from a female donor with ankylosing spondylitis or in good health (not recorded which). The rearrangement joins TRBV9 to TRBJ2-7, with D uncertain. The CDR3: CASSVGGPYEQYF. CDR3 coding DNA: TGTGCCAGCAGCGTAGGCGGACCCTACGAGCAGTACTTC.